Included here is one T cell receptor beta chain sequence, with context. Primers included in the PCR were 60 Vbeta and 13 Jbeta primers. Assay used: immunoSEQ multiplex PCR; TCRdb lists only in-frame clones, some missing. The sample has around 150,000 clones; 80% are singletons. The entry originates in a study of cytomegalovirus exposure and HLA in healthy donors. The wider study: In an earlier analysis, around 100 million unique TCR beta sequences were found from about 190 million T cells.

Looked up from germline, CDR1 is SGDLS and CDR2 is YYNGEE. V was clipped by 1 base and J by 0 bases, with 13 bases between them. This CDR3 has 16 amino acids. The material sequenced was PBMCs. V gene TRBV9 combines with J gene TRBJ1-1; the D is unclear. This TCR derives from a man in his thirties or forties in good health and CMV-seronegative. CDR3 protein: CASSVSGVHMNTEAFF. The CDR3 DNA sequence: TGTGCCAGCAGCGTATCCGGGGTGCACATGAACACTGAAGCTTTCTTT.